Listed here are 2 T cell receptor beta chains from one sample, sequenced in a study of blood T cell repertoires in COVID-19. Assay used: immunoSEQ multiplex PCR; TCRdb lists only in-frame clones, some missing. The profile shows 150,000 to 200,000 clones, 70% to 90% of them singletons. What was sequenced was peripheral blood. The source of these receptors is a person aged 65 to 79 with COVID-19, enrolled during active disease.

The gene calls are TRBV5-4 and TRBJ2-7, with 7 bases fitting TRBD2. Trimming at V came to 7 bases and at J to 1 base, leaving 8 bases not matched to a gene. The CDR3 is 14 amino acids. Per germline, CDR1 SGHNT and CDR2 YYREEE (reference sequence). As DNA, the CDR3 is TGTGCCAGCGGGAGGGAAGGTCTTTCCTACGAGCAGTACTTC. Amino acids: CASGREGLSYEQYF.

The V and J genes are TRBV4-1 and TRBJ1-2, with D tentatively TRBD1 (5 bases). Between the trimmed V and J ends, which lost 5 bases and 14 bases, there was a span of 33 bases. Germline V gives CDR1 MGHRA, CDR2 YSYEKL. The length of the CDR3 is 17 residues. The CDR3 region has the DNA TGCGCCAGCAGCTCTCACTATAGGACATCTCCCCTGAACTTCGTTACCTTC. Its protein product is CASSSHYRTSPLNFVTF.